Listed below are T cell receptor beta chains from one sample, sequenced in a study of cytomegalovirus exposure and HLA in healthy donors. Libraries were prepared by immunoSEQ multiplex PCR; TCRdb keeps only in-frame clonotypes and omits some of them. The sample has roughly 120,000 clones. Material for sequencing was PBMCs. The receptors stem from a man under 40 in good health and CMV-seronegative. CDR3s include the opening cysteine and the closing phenylalanine or tryptophan. The D gene is left open where the match is weak.

j_gene	v_gene	d_gene	CDR3nt	CDR3aa
TRBJ2-3	TRBV28	TRBD1	TGTGCCAGCAGTTTAGGGACAGTGGGGACAGATACGCAGTATTTT	CASSLGTVGTDTQYF
TRBJ2-7	TRBV2	.	TGTGCCAGCAGTGCCACGGGAACCTACGAGCAGTACTTC	CASSATGTYEQYF
TRBJ2-1	TRBV18	.	TGTGCCAGCTCACCTTTCGAGCGGGCCTCCTACAATGAGCAGTTCTTC	CASSPFERASYNEQFF
TRBJ2-1	TRBV6-5	.	TGTGCCAGCAGTGGTACAGGCAATGAGCAGTTCTTC	CASSGTGNEQFF
TRBJ2-7	TRBV29-1	.	TGCAGCGTTGAAGGTGGCAGGCCCTACGAGCAGTACTTC	CSVEGGRPYEQYF
TRBJ1-1	TRBV19	.	TGTGCCAGTAAGGGGGTTGGAGCTTTCTTT	CASKGVGAFF
TRBJ1-2	TRBV21-1	.	TGTGCCAGCAGCCTAAACAGGGAAATGATGAATGGCTACACCTTC	CASSLNREMMNGYTF
TRBJ2-4	TRBV6-1	.	TGTGCCAGCAGTGAAGAGGCGGAGGGGTCGAAGAGGAACAAAAACATTCAGTACTTC	CASSEEAEGSKRNKNIQYF
TRBJ1-6	TRBV5-1	TRBD1	TGCGCCAGCAGTCTCGACAGGGATGAAAGTTCACCCCTCCACTTT	CASSLDRDESSPLHF
TRBJ1-4	TRBV6-5	TRBD1	TGTGCCAGCAGGGCTGGACAGGGTCTACGCGAAAAACTGTTTTTT	CASRAGQGLREKLFF
TRBJ2-3	TRBV6-5	.	TGTGCCAGCAGTGCCAGCGGGCCTGATACGCAGTATTTT	CASSASGPDTQYF
TRBJ2-1	TRBV10-3	TRBD2	TGTGCCATCAGGACTAGCGGGGATAATGAGCAGTTCTTC	CAIRTSGDNEQFF
TRBJ1-1	TRBV28	TRBD1	TGTGCCAGCACCCAATTGATGGGGACAGGGGCCCTAAACACTGAAGCTTTCTTT	CASTQLMGTGALNTEAFF
TRBJ2-7	TRBV4-1	TRBD1	TGCGCCAGCAGCCAGGCACAGGGGGCAGACGAGCAGTACTTC	CASSQAQGADEQYF
TRBJ2-2	TRBV30	TRBD1	TGTGCCTGGAGTTCCACAGGGGGCGGATGGCTGTTTTTT	CAWSSTGGGWLFF
TRBJ2-1	TRBV6-1	.	TGTGCCAGCAGTGGATCGCCCGAAGGGGGGGAGAATCATGAGCAGTTCTTC	CASSGSPEGGENHEQFF
TRBJ2-7	TRBV6-6	.	TGTGCCAGCAGTTATGCCCCCTCCGCGGTGCCCTACGAGCAGTACTTC	CASSYAPSAVPYEQYF
TRBJ1-2	TRBV27	.	TGTGCCAGCAGTTTTTCGGGGATATCGAACTATGGCTACACCTTC	CASSFSGISNYGYTF
TRBJ2-3	TRBV6-5	TRBD1	TGTGCCAGCAGTCTACTCGGGACAGCCACAGATACGCAGTATTTT	CASSLLGTATDTQYF
TRBJ2-7	TRBV5-6	.	TGTGCCAGCAGCCCAGACAAGACCTACGAGCAGTACTTC	CASSPDKTYEQYF
TRBJ2-3	TRBV19	.	TGTGCCAGTAGTATAGTTTTCTACGTAAAGACAGATACGCAGTATTTT	CASSIVFYVKTDTQYF
TRBJ2-3	TRBV10-3	TRBD1	TGTGCCATCAGTGGGGGACAGGGAGGTACAGATACGCAGTATTTT	CAISGGQGGTDTQYF
TRBJ1-4	TRBV7-2	.	TGTGCCAGCAGCTCCCAAACTGCCGCAACTAATGAAAAACTGTTTTTT	CASSSQTAATNEKLFF
TRBJ1-3	TRBV5-4	.	TGTGCCAGCAGCTCTCAGGGCTCTGGAAACACCATATATTTT	CASSSQGSGNTIYF
TRBJ2-1	TRBV7-3	.	TGTGCCAGCAGCTTAGAAGGGGCGCCGGGAGTGGGGAATGAGCAGTTCTTC	CASSLEGAPGVGNEQFF
TRBJ2-7	TRBV5-1	TRBD2	TGCGCCAGCAGCGTGAGAACGGGACTATCCTACGAGCAGTACTTC	CASSVRTGLSYEQYF
TRBJ2-1	TRBV5-6	.	TGTGCCAGCAGCGGCCCTTACAATGAGCAGTTCTTC	CASSGPYNEQFF
TRBJ1-2	TRBV27	.	TGTGCCAGCAGTTCCCCCACGAGGCAGGGGTTGATGCGGTATGGCTACACCTTC	CASSSPTRQGLMRYGYTF
TRBJ2-5	TRBV30	.	TGTGCCTGGAGCGAGGGATGGGCCCCTGGGGCCCAGTACTTC	CAWSEGWAPGAQYF
TRBJ2-3	TRBV5-4	.	TGTGCCAGCAGCCAAGGACAGTCCACAGATACGCAGTATTTT	CASSQGQSTDTQYF
TRBJ1-3	TRBV29-1	.	TGCAGCGGACAGACGGCGGCCCAGGACACCATATATTTT	CSGQTAAQDTIYF
TRBJ2-2	TRBV14	TRBD2	TGTGCCAGCAGCCTCGAAGCGGGGACCGGGGAGCTGTTTTTT	CASSLEAGTGELFF
TRBJ2-1	TRBV11-2	.	TGTGCCAGCAGCTTAGATATAAGAGGAAGTGGGCAGTTCTTC	CASSLDIRGSGQFF
TRBJ2-3	TRBV28	TRBD1	TGTGCCAGCAGTCGGCGGACAGGCGCGATCACAGATACGCAGTATTTT	CASSRRTGAITDTQYF
TRBJ1-1	TRBV6-5	.	TGTGCCAGCAGTTACTCGGGGCGGGGAAGCACTGAAGCTTTCTTT	CASSYSGRGSTEAFF
TRBJ1-5	TRBV2	.	TGTGCCAGCAGTTCCTCCGACAGGAATCAGCCCCAGCATTTT	CASSSSDRNQPQHF
TRBJ2-1	TRBV11-3	TRBD2	TGTGCCAGCAGCTTAGGGCAGCGGGAGTCCCACAATGAGCAGTTCTTC	CASSLGQRESHNEQFF
TRBJ2-1	TRBV6-1	TRBD2	TGTGCCAGCACTGATAGCGGGGGTCCCAATGAGCAGTTCTTC	CASTDSGGPNEQFF
TRBJ1-1	TRBV27	.	TGTGCCAGCAGTTCGGAGGGGAGCACTGAAGCTTTCTTT	CASSSEGSTEAFF
TRBJ1-6	TRBV30	TRBD1	TGTGCCTGGAGGGGGACAGGGACATCACCCCTCCACTTT	CAWRGTGTSPLHF
TRBJ2-2	TRBV6-5	TRBD1	TGTGCCAGCAGCCAGGGGGCGCATCACACCGGGGAGCTGTTTTTT	CASSQGAHHTGELFF
TRBJ2-7	TRBV28	.	TGTGCCAGCAGTTCGGACTGGTCCTACGAGCAGTACTTC	CASSSDWSYEQYF
TRBJ2-1	TRBV6-5	.	TGTGCCAGCACCCACGGGATCACTCGGGAGCAGTTCTTC	CASTHGITREQFF
TRBJ2-7	TRBV7-9	TRBD1	TGTGCCAGCAGCCCCCGGGACAGAGACTACGAGCAGTACTTC	CASSPRDRDYEQYF
TRBJ2-3	TRBV9	TRBD1	TGTGCCAGCAGCGTAAGGGACAGGGTGGCAGATACGCAGTATTTT	CASSVRDRVADTQYF
TRBJ1-5	TRBV18	TRBD1	TGTGCCAGCTCATCCTCGGACAGGGTTCTGAGCAATCAACCCCAGCATTTT	CASSSSDRVLSNQPQHF
TRBJ2-2	TRBV5-1	.	TGCGCCAGCAGCACGGATGGAGGGCGGAACGGGGAGCTGTTTTTT	CASSTDGGRNGELFF
TRBJ2-5	TRBV6-1	.	TGTGCCAGCAGTAACCCGCGTGCCAAACAAGAGACCCAGTACTTC	CASSNPRAKQETQYF
TRBJ2-7	TRBV11-2	.	TGTGCCAGCAGCGGACTTCGGGGGACCGAGGCCTACGAGCAGTACTTC	CASSGLRGTEAYEQYF
TRBJ1-2	TRBV16	.	TGTGCCAGCAGCCGGCGGGGAGTCTATGGCTACACCTTC	CASSRRGVYGYTF
TRBJ1-1	TRBV2	TRBD1	TGTGCCAGCAGCCCGGACAGGCGTGACGAAGCTTTCTTT	CASSPDRRDEAFF
TRBJ2-7	TRBV21-1	.	TGTGCCAGCAGCAAAGAGGAACCCAGCGGGAGACTTCAGGACGAGCAGTACTTC	CASSKEEPSGRLQDEQYF
TRBJ1-1	TRBV27	TRBD1	TGTGCCAGCAGTTTGAATAGACAGGGGAAAGCTTTCTTT	CASSLNRQGKAFF
TRBJ1-3	TRBV7-8	TRBD1	TGTGCCAGCAGCTATCAGGGGGCGGGAGGAAACACCATATATTTT	CASSYQGAGGNTIYF
TRBJ1-1	TRBV19	TRBD1	TGTGCCAGTAGTCCGGACAGGAAGAACACTGAAGCTTTCTTT	CASSPDRKNTEAFF
TRBJ1-1	TRBV7-9	.	TGTGCCAGCAGCTTAATATCGAACACTGAAGCTTTCTTT	CASSLISNTEAFF
TRBJ2-3	TRBV7-2	TRBD1	TGTGCCAGCAGCGCCCCGACAGGGGGCATCGCAGATACGCAGTATTTT	CASSAPTGGIADTQYF
TRBJ1-2	TRBV25-1	.	TGTGCCAGCAGTGAATACACGGAGGACTATGGCTACACCTTC	CASSEYTEDYGYTF